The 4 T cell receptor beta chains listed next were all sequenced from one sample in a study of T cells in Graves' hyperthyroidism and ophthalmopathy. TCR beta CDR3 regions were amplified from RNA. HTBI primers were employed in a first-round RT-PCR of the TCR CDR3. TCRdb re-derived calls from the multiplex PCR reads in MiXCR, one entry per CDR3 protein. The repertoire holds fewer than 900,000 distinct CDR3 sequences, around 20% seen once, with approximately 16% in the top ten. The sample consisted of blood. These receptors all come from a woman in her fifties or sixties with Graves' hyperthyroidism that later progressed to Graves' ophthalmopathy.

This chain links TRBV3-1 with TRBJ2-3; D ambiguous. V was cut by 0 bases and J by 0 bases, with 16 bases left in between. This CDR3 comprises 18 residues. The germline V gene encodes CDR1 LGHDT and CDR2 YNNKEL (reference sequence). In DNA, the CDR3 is TGTGCCAGCAGCCAAGATCCACCCAGGACGTATAGCACAGATACGCAGTATTTT. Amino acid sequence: CASSQDPPRTYSTDTQYF.

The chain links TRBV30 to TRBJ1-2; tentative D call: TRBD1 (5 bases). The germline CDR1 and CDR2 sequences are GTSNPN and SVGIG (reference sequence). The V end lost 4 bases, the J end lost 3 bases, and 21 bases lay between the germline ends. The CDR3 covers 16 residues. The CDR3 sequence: CAWTPGRSTTYYGYTF. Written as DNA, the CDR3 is TGTGCCTGGACACCGGGACGGTCGACAACCTACTATGGCTACACCTTC.

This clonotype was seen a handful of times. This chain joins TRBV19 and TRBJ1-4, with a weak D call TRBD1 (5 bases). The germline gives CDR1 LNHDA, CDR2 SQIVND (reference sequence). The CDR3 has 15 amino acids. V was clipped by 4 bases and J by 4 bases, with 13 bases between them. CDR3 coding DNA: TGTGCCAGTAGTACCGGACACGCGCTTAATGAAAAACTGTTTTTT. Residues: CASSTGHALNEKLFF.

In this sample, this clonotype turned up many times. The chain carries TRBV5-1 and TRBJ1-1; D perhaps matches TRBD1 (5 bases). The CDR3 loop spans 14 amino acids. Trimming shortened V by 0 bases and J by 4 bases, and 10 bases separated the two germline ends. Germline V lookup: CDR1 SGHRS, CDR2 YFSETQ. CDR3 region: CASSLGSRGTEAFF. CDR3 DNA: TGCGCCAGCAGCTTGGGATCTAGGGGCACTGAAGCTTTCTTT.